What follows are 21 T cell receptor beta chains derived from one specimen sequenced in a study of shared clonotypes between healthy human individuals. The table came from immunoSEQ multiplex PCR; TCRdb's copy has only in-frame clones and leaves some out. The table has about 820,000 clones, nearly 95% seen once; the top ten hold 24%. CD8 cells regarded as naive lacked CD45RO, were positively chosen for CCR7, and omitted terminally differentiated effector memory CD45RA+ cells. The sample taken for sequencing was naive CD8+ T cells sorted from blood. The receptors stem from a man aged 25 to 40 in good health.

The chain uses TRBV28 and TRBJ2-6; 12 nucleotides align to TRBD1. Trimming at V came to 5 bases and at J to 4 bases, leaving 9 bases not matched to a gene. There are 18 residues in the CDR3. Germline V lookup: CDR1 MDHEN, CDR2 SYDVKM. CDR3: CASSERDRGLEGANVLTF. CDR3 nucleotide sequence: TGTGCCAGCAGTGAAAGGGACAGGGGGCTAGAGGGGGCCAACGTCCTGACTTTC.

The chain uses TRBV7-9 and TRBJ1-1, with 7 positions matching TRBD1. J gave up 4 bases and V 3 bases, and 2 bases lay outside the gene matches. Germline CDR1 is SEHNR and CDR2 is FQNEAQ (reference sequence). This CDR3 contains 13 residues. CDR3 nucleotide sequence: TGTGCCAGCAGCTTTCAGGGGGGCACTGAAGCTTTCTTT. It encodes CASSFQGGTEAFF.

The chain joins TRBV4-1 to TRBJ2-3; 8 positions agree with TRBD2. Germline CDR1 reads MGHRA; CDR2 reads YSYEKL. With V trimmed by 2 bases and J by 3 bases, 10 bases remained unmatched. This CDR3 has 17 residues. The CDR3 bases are TGCGCCAGCAGCCAAAGGGAAGCGGGAGATTTGACAGATACGCAGTATTTT. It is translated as CASSQREAGDLTDTQYF.

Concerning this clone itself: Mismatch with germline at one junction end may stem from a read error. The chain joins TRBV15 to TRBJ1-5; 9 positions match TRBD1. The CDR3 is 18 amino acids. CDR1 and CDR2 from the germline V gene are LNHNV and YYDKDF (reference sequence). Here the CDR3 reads CATSTSGQGFFGNQSQHF. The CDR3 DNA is TGTGCCACCAGCACTTCGGGACAGGGTTTTTTCGGGAATCAGTCCCAGCATTTT.

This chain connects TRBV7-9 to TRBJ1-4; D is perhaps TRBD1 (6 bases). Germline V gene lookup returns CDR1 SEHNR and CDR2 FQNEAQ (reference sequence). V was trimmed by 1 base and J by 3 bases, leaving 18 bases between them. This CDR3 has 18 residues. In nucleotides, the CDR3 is TGTGCCAGCAGCTTAGGACGTCAGGGGTTGGCGGCTAATGAAAAACTGTTTTTT. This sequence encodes CASSLGRQGLAANEKLFF. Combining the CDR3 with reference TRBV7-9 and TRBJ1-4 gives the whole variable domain DTGVSQNPRHKITKRGQNVTFRCDPISEHNRLYWYRQTLGQGPEFLTYFQNEAQLEKSRLLSDRFSAERPKGSFSTLEIQRTEQGDSAMYLCASSLGRQGLAANEKLFFGSGTQLSVL.

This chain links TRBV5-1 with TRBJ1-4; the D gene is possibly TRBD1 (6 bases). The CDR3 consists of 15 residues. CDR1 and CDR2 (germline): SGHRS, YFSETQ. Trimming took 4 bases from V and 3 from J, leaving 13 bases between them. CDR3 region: CASSPTGPPNEKLFF. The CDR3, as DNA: TGCGCCAGCAGCCCTACAGGGCCCCCTAATGAAAAACTGTTTTTT.

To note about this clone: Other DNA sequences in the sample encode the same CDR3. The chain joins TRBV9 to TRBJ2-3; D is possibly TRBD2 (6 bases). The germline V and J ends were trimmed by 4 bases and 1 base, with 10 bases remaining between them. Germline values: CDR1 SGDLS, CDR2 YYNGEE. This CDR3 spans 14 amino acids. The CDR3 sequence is CASSIGGGTDTQYF. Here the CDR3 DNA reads TGTGCCAGCAGCATCGGAGGGGGCACAGATACGCAGTATTTT.

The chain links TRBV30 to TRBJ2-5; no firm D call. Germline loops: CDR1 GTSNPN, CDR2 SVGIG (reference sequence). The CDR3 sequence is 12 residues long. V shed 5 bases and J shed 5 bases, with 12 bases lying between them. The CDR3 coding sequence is TGTGCCTGGTCCCCTCTAGGGGAGACCCAGTACTTC. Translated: CAWSPLGETQYF.

This CDR3 is CASSQDLGPGIYEQYF. CDR3 coding DNA: TGTGCCAGCAGCCAAGATTTGGGGCCAGGGATCTACGAGCAGTACTTC. V is TRBV14 and J is TRBJ2-7, with D perhaps TRBD1 (5 bases). Germline V lookup: CDR1 SGHDN, CDR2 FVKESK. Trimming cost V 0 bases and J 3 bases, with 15 bases left between them. This CDR3 is built from 16 residues.

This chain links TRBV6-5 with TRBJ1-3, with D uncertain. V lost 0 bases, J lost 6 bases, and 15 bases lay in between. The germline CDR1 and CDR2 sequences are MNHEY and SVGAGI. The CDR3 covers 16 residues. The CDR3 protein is CASSYSLSSRVNTIYF. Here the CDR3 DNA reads TGTGCCAGCAGTTACTCGCTGTCGAGTCGGGTAAACACCATATATTTT.

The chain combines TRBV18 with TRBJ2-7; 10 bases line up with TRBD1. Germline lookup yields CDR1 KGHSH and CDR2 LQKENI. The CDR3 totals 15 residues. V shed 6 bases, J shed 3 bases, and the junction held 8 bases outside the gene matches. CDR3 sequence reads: CASSSPGQGNYEQYF. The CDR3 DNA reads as TGTGCCAGCTCGAGCCCGGGACAGGGGAACTACGAGCAGTACTTC.

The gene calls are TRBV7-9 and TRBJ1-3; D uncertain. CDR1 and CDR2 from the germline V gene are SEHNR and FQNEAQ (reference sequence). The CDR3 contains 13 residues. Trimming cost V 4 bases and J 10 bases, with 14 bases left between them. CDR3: CASSSGPELTIYF. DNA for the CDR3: TGTGCCAGCAGCTCAGGACCGGAGCTGACCATATATTTT.

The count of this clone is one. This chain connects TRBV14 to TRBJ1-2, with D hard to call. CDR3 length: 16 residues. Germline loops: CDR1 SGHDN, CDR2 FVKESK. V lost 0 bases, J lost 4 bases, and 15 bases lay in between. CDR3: CASSQEERVFLYGYTF. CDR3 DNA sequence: TGTGCCAGCAGCCAAGAAGAGAGAGTCTTCCTCTATGGCTACACCTTC.

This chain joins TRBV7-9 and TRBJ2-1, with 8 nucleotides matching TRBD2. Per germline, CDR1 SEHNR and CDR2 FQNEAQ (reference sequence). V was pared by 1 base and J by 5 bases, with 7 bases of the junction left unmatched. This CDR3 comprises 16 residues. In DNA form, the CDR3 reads TGTGCCAGCAGCTTAGAGGTAGCGGGGACCAACAATGAGCAGTTCTTC. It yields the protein CASSLEVAGTNNEQFF. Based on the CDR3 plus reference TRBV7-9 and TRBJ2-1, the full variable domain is DTGVSQNPRHKITKRGQNVTFRCDPISEHNRLYWYRQTLGQGPEFLTYFQNEAQLEKSRLLSDRFSAERPKGSFSTLEIQRTEQGDSAMYLCASSLEVAGTNNEQFFGPGTRLTVL.

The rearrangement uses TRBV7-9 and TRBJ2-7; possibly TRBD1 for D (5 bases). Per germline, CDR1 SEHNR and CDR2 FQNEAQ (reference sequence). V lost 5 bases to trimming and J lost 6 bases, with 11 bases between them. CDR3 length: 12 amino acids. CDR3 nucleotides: TGTGCCAGCAGCCTATCCAGGGCCGAGCAGTACTTC. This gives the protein CASSLSRAEQYF.

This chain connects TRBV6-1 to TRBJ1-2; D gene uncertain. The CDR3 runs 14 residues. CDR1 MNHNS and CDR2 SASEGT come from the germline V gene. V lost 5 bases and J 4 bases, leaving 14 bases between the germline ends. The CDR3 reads CASSMGGAIYGYTF. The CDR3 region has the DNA TGTGCCAGCAGTATGGGAGGTGCGATCTATGGCTACACCTTC.

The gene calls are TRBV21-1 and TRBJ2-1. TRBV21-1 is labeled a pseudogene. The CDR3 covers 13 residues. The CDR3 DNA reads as TGTGCCACCCCTGGGGGGCGGGGCAATGAGCAGTTCTTC. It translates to CATPGGRGNEQFF.

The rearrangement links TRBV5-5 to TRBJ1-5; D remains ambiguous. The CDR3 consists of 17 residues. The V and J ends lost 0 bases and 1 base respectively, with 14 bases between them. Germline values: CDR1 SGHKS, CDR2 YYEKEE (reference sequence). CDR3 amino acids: CASSLEAADLSNQPQHF. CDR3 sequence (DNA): TGTGCCAGCAGCTTGGAGGCGGCCGATTTGAGCAATCAGCCCCAGCATTTT.

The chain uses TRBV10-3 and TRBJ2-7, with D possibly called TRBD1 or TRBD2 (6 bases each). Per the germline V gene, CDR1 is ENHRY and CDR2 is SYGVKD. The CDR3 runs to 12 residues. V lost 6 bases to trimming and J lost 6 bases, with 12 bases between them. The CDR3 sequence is CAIRSQGGEQYF. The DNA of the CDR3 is TGTGCCATCAGGTCACAGGGAGGCGAGCAGTACTTC.

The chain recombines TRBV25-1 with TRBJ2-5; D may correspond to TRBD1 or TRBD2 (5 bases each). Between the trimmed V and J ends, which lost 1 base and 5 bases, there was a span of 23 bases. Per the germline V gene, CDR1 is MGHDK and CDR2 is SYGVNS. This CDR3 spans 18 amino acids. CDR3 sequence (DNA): TGTGCCAGCAGTGAATCAGGGACGGCCAGTGGGTCGGATGAGACCCAGTACTTC. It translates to CASSESGTASGSDETQYF.

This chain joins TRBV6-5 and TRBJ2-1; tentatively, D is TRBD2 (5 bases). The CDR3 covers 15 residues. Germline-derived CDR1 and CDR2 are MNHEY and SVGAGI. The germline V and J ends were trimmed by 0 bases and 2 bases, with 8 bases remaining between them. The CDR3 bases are TGTGCCAGCAGTTACTCGACGGGGACCTACAATGAGCAGTTCTTC. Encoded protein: CASSYSTGTYNEQFF.